A single sample gave rise to the 28 T cell receptor beta chains below, sequenced in a study of CD8 T cells in ankylosing spondylitis. A single record per CDR3 protein comes from TCRdb applying MiXCR to the 5' RACE reads. The sample lists 250,000 to 350,000 distinct CDR3 sequences, roughly 20% seen once, with under 4% in the top ten. Source material: blood, either unsorted or a sorted T cell fraction (not recorded which). These TCRs come from a female donor with ankylosing spondylitis or in good health (not recorded which).

This clonotype was observed a few times. V and J are TRBV20-1 and TRBJ2-7; TRBD2 matches at 11 bases. The CDR3 extends over 16 amino acids. V lost 1 base, J lost 2 bases, and 7 bases stayed unmatched. Germline V CDR1 and CDR2: DFQATT, SNEGSKA (reference sequence). The CDR3 is CSARGLAGGPTYEQYF. The CDR3 nucleotides read TGCAGTGCTAGAGGCCTAGCGGGAGGTCCCACCTACGAGCAGTACTTC.

V gene TRBV7-9 combines with J gene TRBJ2-2; 7 bases are shared with TRBD1. V was clipped by 5 bases and J by 5 bases; unmatched bases: 5. Germline CDR1 is SEHNR and CDR2 is FQNEAQ (reference sequence). The CDR3 is made up of 14 amino acids. The CDR3 coding sequence is TGTGCCAGCAGCAGAGACAGGGCGACCGGGGAGCTGTTTTTT. It is translated as CASSRDRATGELFF. The full variable domain, in which reference TRBV7-9 and TRBJ2-2 provide the parts outside the CDR3, is DTGVSQNPRHKITKRGQNVTFRCDPISEHNRLYWYRQTLGQGPEFLTYFQNEAQLEKSRLLSDRFSAERPKGSFSTLEIQRTEQGDSAMYLCASSRDRATGELFFGEGSRLTVL.

V and J are TRBV6-5 and TRBJ2-7, with a possible D match to TRBD1 (5 bases). Germline V gives CDR1 MNHEY, CDR2 SVGAGI. The CDR3 consists of 15 residues. Trimming took 2 bases from V and 5 from J, leaving 16 bases between them. This chain's CDR3 is CASSYRGSRSDEQYF. In DNA, the CDR3 is TGTGCCAGCAGTTACAGGGGCAGCCGGAGCGACGAGCAGTACTTC.

This clonotype was found many times. The chain couples TRBV20-1 to TRBJ2-1; D is perhaps TRBD1 or TRBD2 (5 bases each). V shed 5 bases and J shed 4 bases, with 21 bases lying between them. The CDR3 sequence is 16 residues long. The V gene's germline CDR1 is DFQATT and CDR2 SNEGSKA (reference sequence). CDR3 coding DNA: TGCAGTGCTTTATCCGTCCGGGACGGCGCGTACAATGAGCAGTTCTTC. Protein sequence: CSALSVRDGAYNEQFF.

This clonotype was recorded many times. CDR3 amino acids: CASITRDSRISGANVLTF. The CDR3 coding sequence is TGTGCCAGCATTACCCGGGACAGTAGGATCTCTGGGGCCAACGTCCTGACTTTC. This sequence joins TRBV12-3 or TRBV12-4 and TRBJ2-6; 7 nucleotides line up with TRBD1. V lost 7 bases to trimming and J lost 0 bases; unmatched junction nucleotides: 12. The CDR3 runs 18 residues.

This clonotype was seen once. The rearrangement uses TRBV20-1 and TRBJ2-7; TRBD2 matches at 8 bases. The length of the CDR3 is 14 residues. V was pared by 6 bases and J by 1 base, with 8 bases of the junction left unmatched. CDR1 and CDR2 from the germline V gene are DFQATT and SNEGSKA (reference sequence). CDR3 DNA: TGCAGTGCCCTCTTCGCGGGAGGTTCCTACGAGCAGTACTTC. Translation: CSALFAGGSYEQYF.

The sample holds a few counts of this clonotype. The rearrangement uses TRBV15 and TRBJ2-7; perhaps D is TRBD1 or TRBD2 (5 bases each). The CDR3 runs 16 residues. CDR1 is LNHNV, CDR2 YYDKDF, per germline (reference sequence). Trimming took off 0 bases at V and 2 bases at J, with 14 bases between the two ends. CDR3 sequence: CATSREIGGVPYEQYF. Written as DNA, the CDR3 is TGTGCCACCAGCAGAGAAATTGGGGGAGTCCCCTACGAGCAGTACTTC. Full variable domain (outside the CDR3, taken from reference TRBV15 and TRBJ2-7): DAMVIQNPRYQVTQFGKPVTLSCSQTLNHNVMYWYQQKSSQAPKLLFHYYDKDFNNEADTPDNFQSRRPNTSFCFLDIRSPGLGDTAMYLCATSREIGGVPYEQYFGPGTRLTVT.

This clonotype was detected many times. The chain joins TRBV6-1 to TRBJ2-1; D might be TRBD1 (6 bases). In germline, CDR1 is MNHNS, CDR2 SASEGT. The germline V and J ends were trimmed by 0 bases and 6 bases, with 15 bases remaining between them. This CDR3 contains 16 residues. CDR3 sequence: CASSEAGTRFGNEQFF. CDR3 nucleotides: TGTGCCAGCAGTGAAGCCGGGACAAGATTTGGCAATGAGCAGTTCTTC.

This clonotype was seen many times. J is TRBJ2-1 and V is TRBV24-1; possibly TRBD2 for D (5 bases). This CDR3 is built from 16 residues. Trimming shortened V by 4 bases and J by 0 bases, and 12 bases separated the two germline ends. Germline V gene lookup returns CDR1 KGHDR and CDR2 SFDVKD. CDR3 nucleotides: TGTGCCACCAGTGACTCGCCGGGATACTCCTACAATGAGCAGTTCTTC. This gives the protein CATSDSPGYSYNEQFF.

The chain employs TRBV7-2 and TRBJ2-5; D is undetermined. Germline CDR1 is SGHTA and CDR2 is FQGNSA. V lost 5 bases and J 0 bases, leaving 7 bases between the germline ends. The CDR3 loop spans 13 amino acids. DNA of the CDR3: TGTGCCAGCAGCGTGGCGTACCAAGAGACCCAGTACTTC. It codes for CASSVAYQETQYF. Variable domain in full (rest from reference TRBV7-2 and TRBJ2-5): GAGVSQSPSNKVTEKGKDVELRCDPISGHTALYWYRQSLGQGLEFLIYFQGNSAPDKSGLPSDRFSAERTGGSVSTLTIQRTQQEDSAVYLCASSVAYQETQYFGPGTRLLVL.

This sequence joins TRBV20-1 and TRBJ1-4; 7 bases agree with TRBD1. Germline lookup yields CDR1 DFQATT and CDR2 SNEGSKA (reference sequence). V lost 0 bases, J lost 7 bases, and 5 bases stayed unmatched. The CDR3 loop spans 14 amino acids. The DNA of the CDR3 is TGCAGTGCTAGAGATGGGACAGCTCTTGAAAAACTGTTTTTT. This encodes CSARDGTALEKLFF.

This clonotype was counted at least ten times. The CDR3 loop reads CSVEEGRGEQYF. The CDR3 DNA reads as TGCAGCGTTGAAGAGGGCAGGGGCGAGCAGTACTTC. This rearrangement joins TRBV29-1 to TRBJ2-7; D possibly corresponds to TRBD1 (6 bases). This CDR3 is built from 12 residues. V was trimmed by 0 bases and J by 6 bases, leaving 9 bases between them. Germline CDR1 and CDR2: SQVTM and ANQGSEA.

This clonotype has more than one count but fewer than ten. V and J are TRBV30 and TRBJ2-2; tentatively, D is TRBD1 (6 bases). Between the trimmed V and J ends, which lost 3 bases and 9 bases, there was a span of 11 bases. The CDR3 is 12 amino acids. Germline assignment: CDR1 GTSNPN and CDR2 SVGIG (reference sequence). In nucleotides, the CDR3 is TGTGCCTGGAGCCAACAGGGACGGGAGCTGTTTTTT. Translating gives CAWSQQGRELFF.

This clonotype was observed a handful of times. V is TRBV6-5 and J is TRBJ1-6; possibly TRBD1 for D (5 bases). V shed 2 bases and J shed 5 bases, with 7 bases lying between them. The CDR3 length is 14 residues. Germline CDR1 and CDR2: MNHEY and SVGAGI. CDR3 DNA sequence: TGTGCCAGCAGTTACGGGACCGATAATTCACCCCTCCACTTT. Residues: CASSYGTDNSPLHF.

At least ten counts were recorded for this clonotype. V usage is TRBV5-1 and J usage is TRBJ2-7; possible D gene TRBD2, 6 bases. The CDR3 has 14 amino acids. The V end was cut by 0 bases, the J end by 3 bases, with 10 bases between. Germline V gene sequence: CDR1 SGHRS, CDR2 YFSETQ. The CDR3 coding sequence is TGCGCCAGCAGCTTGGCCTCGGGGGACTACGAGCAGTACTTC. It yields the protein CASSLASGDYEQYF.

The chain uses TRBV7-2 and TRBJ2-5, with 11 positions matching TRBD1. Germline CDR1 reads SGHTA; CDR2 reads FQGNSA. The CDR3 runs to 16 residues. V lost 6 bases, J lost 5 bases, and 11 bases stayed unmatched. CDR3 bases: TGTGCCAGCAGACTTACAGGGACAGGGGGGTGGGAGACCCAGTACTTC. Its translation: CASRLTGTGGWETQYF.

This clonotype was picked up a small number of times. The J gene is TRBJ2-3, the V gene TRBV28; D remains unclear. The CDR3 length is 14 residues. The germline V gene has CDR1 MDHEN and CDR2 SYDVKM. The germline V and J ends were trimmed by 3 bases and 3 bases, with 10 bases remaining between them. The CDR3 bases are TGTGCCAGCAGTTTTAGAAGCCGGACAGATACGCAGTATTTT. Translation: CASSFRSRTDTQYF.

This clonotype was seen more than once but under ten times. This chain joins TRBV10-3 and TRBJ1-2, with no clear D. Germline V gene sequence: CDR1 ENHRY, CDR2 SYGVKD. Between the trimmed V and J ends, which lost 8 bases and 1 base, there was a span of 11 bases. There are 13 residues in the CDR3. For the CDR3, the DNA is TGTGCCATCGTAAACAGCCTTAACTATGGCTACACCTTC. Its translation: CAIVNSLNYGYTF.

At least ten counts were recorded for this clonotype. This rearrangement joins TRBV6-5 to TRBJ2-3; unclear D gene. Per the germline V gene, CDR1 is MNHEY and CDR2 is SVGAGI. V lost 5 bases, J lost 2 bases, and 5 bases lay in between. This CDR3 is 12 amino acids long. In DNA form, the CDR3 reads TGTGCCAGCAGTCAAGACACAGATACGCAGTATTTT. Translated: CASSQDTDTQYF.

The V call is TRBV12-3 or TRBV12-4, the J call TRBJ1-4, with no clear D. The CDR3 consists of 17 residues. V was clipped by 7 bases and J by 5 bases, with 23 bases between them. CDR3 sequence reads: CASTWKSEGRKNEKLFF. CDR3 bases: TGTGCCAGCACCTGGAAGTCGGAGGGCAGGAAAAATGAAAAACTGTTTTTT.

This clonotype was observed many times. V and J are TRBV28 and TRBJ1-5; possibly TRBD1 for D (5 bases). CDR1 is MDHEN, CDR2 SYDVKM, per germline. Trimming shortened V by 8 bases and J by 0 bases, and 14 bases separated the two germline ends. The CDR3 spans 15 residues. This chain's CDR3 is CASDRGPYSNQPQHF. The CDR3 DNA reads as TGTGCCAGCGATAGGGGTCCTTATAGCAATCAGCCCCAGCATTTT.

This clonotype was found many times. The chain recombines TRBV9 with TRBJ2-5, with D possibly TRBD1 on 6 matching bases. Trimming took off 4 bases at V and 0 bases at J, with 10 bases between the two ends. The CDR3 is 14 amino acids. CDR1 and CDR2 from the germline V gene are SGDLS and YYNGEE. DNA of the CDR3: TGTGCCAGCAGCATCCGACAGGACCAAGAGACCCAGTACTTC. Encoded protein: CASSIRQDQETQYF.

The chain uses TRBV20-1 and TRBJ2-7, with 10 nucleotides matching TRBD2. Per germline, CDR1 DFQATT and CDR2 SNEGSKA (reference sequence). This CDR3 has 17 residues. Losses at the gene ends were 0 bases for V and 7 bases for J; bases not matched to a gene: 15. CDR3 residues: CSAREQAGGPTSREQYF. For the CDR3, the DNA is TGCAGTGCTAGAGAGCAAGCGGGAGGGCCCACATCGAGGGAGCAGTACTTC.

This clonotype came up many times. The gene calls are TRBV6-5 and TRBJ2-5, with 8 bases aligning to TRBD1. This CDR3 is built from 14 residues. Germline V CDR1 and CDR2: MNHEY, SVGAGI. After removal of 4 bases from V and 5 bases from J, the junction contained 6 bases not matched to a gene. CDR3 sequence reads: CASSSQGGRETQYF. The DNA of the CDR3 is TGTGCCAGCAGTTCACAGGGGGGACGGGAGACCCAGTACTTC.

This rearrangement joins TRBV20-1 to TRBJ2-4, with D unclear. This CDR3 is 15 amino acids long. CDR1 and CDR2 (germline): DFQATT, SNEGSKA (reference sequence). V gave up 0 bases and J gave up 0 bases, with 9 bases separating them. The CDR3 is CSARDLSLAKNIQYF. In nucleotides, the CDR3 is TGCAGTGCTAGAGATCTTTCTCTAGCCAAAAACATTCAGTACTTC.

This clonotype has a handful of counts. V gene TRBV4-3 combines with J gene TRBJ2-1; D gene unclear. Germline loops: CDR1 LGHNA, CDR2 YSLEER. V lost 5 bases and J lost 9, with 8 bases in between. This CDR3 contains 11 residues. The CDR3 DNA reads TGCGCCAGCAGCTTCCAGAGTGAGCAGTTCTTC. Translated, it gives CASSFQSEQFF.

This clonotype was seen many times. V is TRBV20-1 and J is TRBJ1-5; tentative D call: TRBD1 (5 bases). Germline lookup yields CDR1 DFQATT and CDR2 SNEGSKA (reference sequence). This CDR3 is 14 amino acids long. V dropped 1 base and J dropped 0 bases, with 7 bases sitting between them. The CDR3 sequence: CSARVDNSNQPQHF. The CDR3 DNA is TGCAGTGCTAGAGTGGACAATAGCAATCAGCCCCAGCATTTT.

This clonotype showed up just a few times. CDR3 coding DNA: TGTGCCAGCAGCCTAGGGAGGCTAGCATACACCGGGGAGCTGTTTTTT. Protein product: CASSLGRLAYTGELFF. The chain employs TRBV7-2 and TRBJ2-2; possibly TRBD2 for D (6 bases). The CDR3 is 16 amino acids. The V gene's germline CDR1 is SGHTA and CDR2 FQGNSA. V was shortened by 5 bases and J by 3 bases, with 16 bases between the two germline ends.